Detailed here is one T cell receptor beta chain. Its antigen remains unknown. The sample belongs to a study of T cell responses to AZD1222 COVID-19 vaccine. Germline V gives CDR1 MGHRA, CDR2 YSYEKL. The germline V and J ends were trimmed by 2 bases and 0 bases, with 13 bases remaining between them. The CDR3 consists of 16 residues. Study results and limitations: Reportedly, close to half of spike-specific TCRs are directed against unmutated variant regions. Samples come after the peak T cell response, not at day 14.

Profiled with immunoSEQ multiplex PCR; TCRdb holds only in-frame clones, not every one. The data hold about 150,000 clones, with roughly 93% observed a single time. The sequence came from an adult in good health. The sample consisted of peripheral blood, taken on day 0 of AZD1222 vaccination. V usage is TRBV4-1 and J usage is TRBJ1-2; D is perhaps TRBD1 (5 bases). The DNA of the CDR3 is TGCGCCAGCAGCCAACTACGACAGAGACCTAACTATGGCTACACCTTC. As protein: CASSQLRQRPNYGYTF.